This T cell receptor beta chain appears in the sequencing data of a study of spatial heterogeneity in lung cancer. Study details: The follow-up PBMC samples were sequenced whenever they were available. The median time to follow-up was about two years after resection.

The time point: blood at routine non-recurrence follow-up after resection. The authors sequenced whole RNA from tumor, nontumor lung or frozen PBMC without sorting. Study results and limitations: Blood contained ubiquitous expanded tumor TCRs more at resection than at follow-up.

This CDR3 comprises 15 residues. The V and J ends lost 7 bases and 3 bases, in that order; junction bases with no gene match: 7. Every molecule of TCR cDNA had its own unique molecular identifier. TCRdb used MiXCR to reprocess the 5' RACE reads, holding one entry per CDR3 protein. The table records roughly 120,000 distinct CDR3 sequences, less than 14% of them present only once. A word on this clonotype: The antigen is undetermined.

This rearrangement joins TRBV12-3 or TRBV12-4 to TRBJ2-1; 9 bases fit TRBD2. This TCR derives from a female donor with early-stage non-small cell lung cancer. The source was PBMCs, collected at follow-up. CDR3 nucleotides: TGTGCCAGCACCCGGGGTAGCGGGAGCTACAATGAGCAGTTCTTC. It translates to CASTRGSGSYNEQFF.